There are many counts of the clone carrying this TCR beta chain. Its antigen is undetermined. PBMCs were obtained from roughly 9.5 ml of fresh peripheral blood. Trimming took off 7 bases at V and 5 bases at J, with 11 bases between the two ends. The CDR3 consists of 11 residues. Germline values: CDR1 SQVTM, CDR2 ANQGSEA. The entry originates in a study of Graves' ophthalmopathy and Graves' hyperthyroidism. The TCR beta CDR3 regions underwent amplification from RNA transcripts. Scientists carried out first-round RT-PCR using HTBI primers and then a second-round multiplex PCR. TCRdb re-called the multiplex PCR reads with MiXCR, one entry per CDR3 protein. Among about 400,000 distinct CDR3 sequences listed, about 16% were seen once. Findings and caveats of the study: Blood also harbored most expanded thyroid clonotypes above 0.001 frequency. Between ophthalmopathy and stable hyperthyroidism, a 13-signature model drew a separation with 87.88% sensitivity and 75% to 82% specificity.

The sample taken for sequencing was peripheral blood. The chain carries TRBV29-1 and TRBJ2-5; TRBD1 might be the D (6 bases). The sequence was collected from a woman aged 18-29 years with Graves' ophthalmopathy. This chain's CDR3 is CSAGQTETQYF. The CDR3 nucleotides read TGCAGCGCCGGACAGACGGAGACCCAGTACTTC.